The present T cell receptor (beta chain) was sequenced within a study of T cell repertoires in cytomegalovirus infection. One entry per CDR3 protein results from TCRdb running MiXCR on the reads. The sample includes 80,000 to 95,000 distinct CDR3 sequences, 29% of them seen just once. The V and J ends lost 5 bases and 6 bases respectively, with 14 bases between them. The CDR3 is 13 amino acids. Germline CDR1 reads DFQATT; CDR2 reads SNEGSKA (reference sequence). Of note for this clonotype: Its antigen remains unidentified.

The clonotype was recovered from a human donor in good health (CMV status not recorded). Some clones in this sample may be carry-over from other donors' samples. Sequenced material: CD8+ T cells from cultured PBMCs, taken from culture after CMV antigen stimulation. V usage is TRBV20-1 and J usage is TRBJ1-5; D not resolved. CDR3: CSAPLDDGQPQHF. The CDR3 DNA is TGCAGTGCTCCCCTAGACGACGGTCAGCCCCAGCATTTT.